These 30 T cell receptor beta chains came from one sample sequenced in a study of T cell repertoires in cytomegalovirus infection. TCRdb reprocessed the reads via MiXCR and lists one record per CDR3 protein. In the table there are about 180,000 distinct CDR3 sequences, roughly 14% of which are singletons. Sample: PBMCs. Source of these receptors: a human donor in good health (CMV status not recorded). Some clones in this sample may be carry-over from other donors' samples.

This clonotype came up a few times. This chain joins TRBV28 and TRBJ1-1, with D hard to call. There are 14 residues in the CDR3. The germline V and J ends were trimmed by 3 bases and 0 bases, with 8 bases remaining between them. The V gene's germline CDR1 is MDHEN and CDR2 SYDVKM. The CDR3 sequence is CASSFGSLNTEAFF. The CDR3 nucleotides read TGTGCCAGCAGTTTTGGCAGCTTGAACACTGAAGCTTTCTTT.

The chain has TRBV12-3 or TRBV12-4 and TRBJ1-1; TRBD1 agrees at 7 bases. The CDR3 is 14 residues long. V was clipped by 6 bases and J by 5 bases; unmatched bases: 9. The CDR3 is CASRGQFGGTEAFF. The CDR3 DNA sequence: TGTGCCAGCAGGGGACAGTTCGGGGGTACTGAAGCTTTCTTT.

This clonotype was detected a few times. V usage is TRBV28 and J usage is TRBJ2-7; D gene ambiguous. Germline assignment: CDR1 MDHEN and CDR2 SYDVKM. Trimming stripped 2 bases from V and 2 bases from J, with 7 bases between. There are 13 residues in the CDR3. The CDR3 DNA sequence: TGTGCCAGCAGTTTAGCGATTCCCTACGAGCAGTACTTC. Encoded protein: CASSLAIPYEQYF.

This clonotype has more than one count but fewer than ten. J is TRBJ1-5 and V is TRBV7-2; TRBD1 aligns across 9 bases. From germline, CDR1 is SGHTA and CDR2 FQGNSA. The CDR3 spans 16 residues. Unmatched junction bases numbered 9, after V lost 1 base and J lost 8 bases. The CDR3 nucleotides read TGTGCCAGCAGCTTAGAACCCGCGGGACAGGGAAAGCCCCAGCATTTT. Its protein is CASSLEPAGQGKPQHF.

There are a few counts of this clonotype. The V gene is TRBV29-1, the J gene TRBJ2-2; TRBD2 aligns across 10 bases. V dropped 5 bases and J dropped 6; count of bases not matched to a gene: 6. The CDR3 contains 14 residues. Germline V gene sequence: CDR1 SQVTM, CDR2 ANQGSEA. In nucleotides, the CDR3 is TGCAGCGTTCTAGCGGGAGAGGGTTCCGGGGAGCTGTTTTTT. This codes for CSVLAGEGSGELFF.

There are many counts of this clonotype. This chain links TRBV7-4 with TRBJ1-5; D gene unclear. This CDR3 has 16 residues. The V end was cut by 2 bases, the J end by 2 bases, with 13 bases between. CDR1 is SGHVT and CDR2 is SQSDAQ in the germline V gene. CDR3 sequence: CASSLFDGGGNQPQHF. The CDR3, as DNA: TGTGCCAGCAGCTTATTCGATGGTGGAGGCAATCAGCCCCAGCATTTT.

This rearrangement joins TRBV12-3 or TRBV12-4 to TRBJ1-2, with 8 bases that match TRBD1. V was clipped by 3 bases and J by 9 bases; unmatched bases: 6. The CDR3 runs to 13 residues. The chain's CDR3 is CASSFQGARSYTF. The CDR3 region has the DNA TGTGCCAGCAGTTTCCAGGGGGCGCGAAGCTACACCTTC.

This clonotype occurred once. Being one base from a much bigger clone, this may be a read error. The chain's CDR3 is CASSSARGGWGTEAFF. For the CDR3, the DNA is TGTGCCAGCAGCTCAGCGCGAGGGGGCTGGGGCACTGAAGCTTTCTTT. The rearrangement links TRBV7-2 to TRBJ1-1; 7 nucleotides agree with TRBD1. V was clipped by 4 bases and J by 4 bases; unmatched bases: 12. The germline gives CDR1 SGHTA, CDR2 FQGNSA. This CDR3 contains 16 residues.

This clonotype has just a few counts. The V gene is TRBV29-1, the J gene TRBJ2-7; 8 bases are a match to TRBD1. V dropped 4 bases and J dropped 6; count of bases not matched to a gene: 20. The CDR3 loop spans 17 amino acids. Germline CDR1 SQVTM, CDR2 ANQGSEA. The CDR3 loop reads CSVAGRDGRGPLSEQYF. The CDR3 DNA follows: TGCAGCGTTGCGGGGCGGGATGGCAGGGGGCCACTTAGCGAGCAGTACTTC.

This clonotype was detected only a few times. The rearrangement uses TRBV3-1 and TRBJ2-5, with a tentative D call TRBD2 (5 bases). Trimming shortened V by 1 base and J by 5 bases, and 14 bases separated the two germline ends. This CDR3 region has 15 residues. Germline CDR1 is LGHDT and CDR2 is YNNKEL (reference sequence). CDR3 bases: TGTGCCAGCAGCCAAGGCAGAGGAGGTGGGGAGACCCAGTACTTC. Translated, it gives CASSQGRGGGETQYF.

The chain joins TRBV20-1 to TRBJ2-5; no firm D call. CDR3 length equals 11 residues. Trimming shortened V by 1 base and J by 8 bases, and 8 bases separated the two germline ends. The V gene's germline CDR1 is DFQATT and CDR2 SNEGSKA (reference sequence). The CDR3 region has the DNA TGCAGTGCTAGAGCCGAGGCCACCCAGTACTTC. The encoded protein is CSARAEATQYF.

Many counts were recorded for this clonotype. The CDR3 DNA sequence: TGTGCCAGCAGTTACCCGAGAGGTAGCGGGAATGAGCAGTTCTTC. Amino acid sequence: CASSYPRGSGNEQFF. This chain links TRBV6-6 with TRBJ2-1; 7 nucleotides align to TRBD2. Germline loops: CDR1 MNHNY, CDR2 SVGAGI (reference sequence). The length of the CDR3 is 15 residues. The V and J ends lost 2 bases and 7 bases, in that order; junction bases with no gene match: 8.

J is TRBJ1-6 and V is TRBV6-5; D gene uncertain. This CDR3 comprises 14 residues. V lost 6 bases and J 4 bases, leaving 10 bases between the germline ends. Germline loops: CDR1 MNHEY, CDR2 SVGAGI. The CDR3 protein is CASSPGKYNSPLHF. The CDR3 DNA follows: TGTGCCAGCAGCCCGGGAAAGTATAATTCACCCCTCCACTTT.

This clonotype was recorded at least ten times. This chain links TRBV7-2 with TRBJ1-1; the D is unclear. V lost 2 bases to trimming and J lost 0 bases, with 7 bases between them. CDR1 and CDR2 (germline): SGHTA, FQGNSA. The length of the CDR3 is 14 residues. The chain's CDR3 is CASSLPPVNTEAFF. CDR3 sequence (DNA): TGTGCCAGCAGCTTACCTCCCGTGAACACTGAAGCTTTCTTT.

The chain joins TRBV14 to TRBJ1-2; D is unresolved. This CDR3 region has 14 residues. Germline CDR1 reads SGHDN; CDR2 reads FVKESK. The germline V and J ends were trimmed by 1 base and 3 bases, with 9 bases remaining between them. The CDR3 nucleotides read TGTGCCAGCAGCCAAGCGGGCAGATACTATGGCTACACCTTC. Amino acids: CASSQAGRYYGYTF.

The chain carries TRBV15 and TRBJ2-2; no firm D call. The germline V gene has CDR1 LNHNV and CDR2 YYDKDF (reference sequence). The CDR3 extends over 13 amino acids. Trimming shortened V by 5 bases and J by 6 bases, and 10 bases separated the two germline ends. The CDR3 spells CATSPQAAGELFF. The CDR3, as DNA: TGTGCCACCAGCCCCCAGGCGGCCGGGGAGCTGTTTTTT.

This clonotype was observed at least ten times. V usage is TRBV7-9 and J usage is TRBJ2-5, with TRBD2 matching over 8 bases. The CDR3 totals 17 residues. The trim removed 5 bases at V and 5 bases at J, leaving 16 bases unmatched. CDR1 is SEHNR, CDR2 FQNEAQ, per germline (reference sequence). CDR3 sequence reads: CASSPGGGGPKEETQYF. CDR3 DNA sequence: TGTGCCAGCAGCCCGGGGGGGGGCGGCCCCAAGGAGGAGACCCAGTACTTC.

A remark on this clonotype: This could be a read error, since a much larger clone is one nucleotide away. The J gene is TRBJ1-1, the V gene TRBV7-9, with no clear D. The CDR3 length is 16 residues. The V gene's germline CDR1 is SEHNR and CDR2 FQNEAQ (reference sequence). The CDR3 coding sequence is TGTGCCAGCAGCTTAGCACTTGGACGTCGAAACATTGAAGCTTTCTTT. This encodes CASSLALGRRNIEAFF.

This clonotype was counted a few times. The chain joins TRBV11-2 to TRBJ1-5, with D possibly TRBD1 on 6 matching bases. Germline assignment: CDR1 SGHAT and CDR2 FQNNGV. Trimming pared 4 bases from V and 6 bases from J, leaving 16 bases between. The CDR3 runs 15 residues. The CDR3 DNA sequence: TGTGCCAGCAGCTATCCGGGACAATCCATTCAGCCCCAGCATTTT. This encodes CASSYPGQSIQPQHF.

This clonotype appeared many times. V and J are TRBV7-2 and TRBJ2-5; no clear D gene. Germline CDR1 SGHTA, CDR2 FQGNSA. This CDR3 is built from 13 residues. Deletions cut 3 bases from V and 5 bases from J, with 10 bases between. CDR3 in amino acids: CASSLRPRETQYF. CDR3 DNA: TGTGCCAGCAGCTTGCGACCTAGGGAGACCCAGTACTTC.

This clonotype was observed at least ten times. The rearrangement joins TRBV7-2 to TRBJ2-7; D gene uncertain. In germline, CDR1 is SGHTA, CDR2 FQGNSA. V lost 5 bases, J lost 6 bases, and 14 bases lay in between. The CDR3 extends over 13 amino acids. This chain's CDR3 is CASSLTHEGEQYF. CDR3 DNA sequence: TGTGCCAGCAGCCTCACCCATGAAGGCGAGCAGTACTTC.

This clonotype was detected ten times or more. CDR3 sequence reads: CASTQWEGRGYNQPQHF. CDR3 bases: TGTGCCAGCACTCAGTGGGAGGGCAGGGGTTACAATCAGCCCCAGCATTTT. This sequence joins TRBV28 and TRBJ1-5; a weak D match, TRBD1 (6 bases). The V gene's germline CDR1 is MDHEN and CDR2 SYDVKM. The CDR3 is 17 amino acids. V was cut by 7 bases and J by 3 bases, with 22 bases left in between. The variable domain in full, completed from reference TRBV28 and TRBJ1-5, reads DVKVTQSSRYLVKRTGEKVFLECVQDMDHENMFWYRQDPGLGLRLIYFSYDVKMKEKGDIPEGYSVSREKKERFSLILESASTNQTSMYLCASTQWEGRGYNQPQHFGDGTRLSIL.

This clonotype is deemed medium-sized. The J gene is TRBJ2-3, the V gene TRBV7-2; 9 bases line up with TRBD1. Per germline, CDR1 SGHTA and CDR2 FQGNSA. This CDR3 is built from 15 residues. Trimming at V came to 4 bases and at J to 1 base, leaving 3 bases not matched to a gene. The CDR3 DNA is TGTGCCAGCAGCTGGCGGACAGGGGGCACAGATACGCAGTATTTT. Encoded protein: CASSWRTGGTDTQYF.

This clonotype was picked up a small number of times. The chain combines TRBV2 with TRBJ2-1, with D unresolved. This CDR3 has 12 amino acids. Between the trimmed V and J ends, which lost 7 bases and 4 bases, there was a span of 8 bases. Germline lookup yields CDR1 SNHLY and CDR2 FYNNEI. The CDR3 nucleotides are TGTGCCAGCAAGGTCGGGTACAATGAGCAGTTCTTC. It translates to CASKVGYNEQFF. Full variable domain (rest looked up from reference TRBV2 and TRBJ2-1): EPEVTQTPSHQVTQMGQEVILRCVPISNHLYFYWYRQILGQKVEFLVSFYNNEISEKSEIFDDQFSVERPDGSNFTLKIRSTKLEDSAMYFCASKVGYNEQFFGPGTRLTVL.

J is TRBJ2-7 and V is TRBV28; D perhaps matches TRBD1 (6 bases). Trimming shortened V by 0 bases and J by 4 bases, and 13 bases separated the two germline ends. Germline lookup yields CDR1 MDHEN and CDR2 SYDVKM. The CDR3 sequence is 15 residues long. CDR3: CASSLWGTLSYEQYF. CDR3 sequence (DNA): TGTGCCAGCAGTTTATGGGGGACACTTAGTTACGAGCAGTACTTC.

The chain couples TRBV20-1 to TRBJ2-4, with 8 bases lining up with TRBD1. CDR3 length equals 16 residues. The junction had 8 bases not matched to a gene; V was cut back by 2 bases and J by 2 bases. Per germline, CDR1 DFQATT and CDR2 SNEGSKA (reference sequence). CDR3 region: CSARNPRQGTKNIQYF. The CDR3 nucleotides are TGCAGTGCTAGAAATCCCCGACAGGGGACCAAAAACATTCAGTACTTC.

This clonotype has ten or more counts. This chain's CDR3 is CASSYRQPNTEAFF. The CDR3 DNA reads as TGTGCCAGCAGTTACAGGCAACCCAACACTGAAGCTTTCTTT. The chain is built from TRBV6-6 and TRBJ1-1, with D unclear. This CDR3 has 14 amino acids. The germline gives CDR1 MNHNY, CDR2 SVGAGI (reference sequence). Trimming left V 2 bases short and J 2 bases short, with 9 bases between.

This clonotype showed up just a few times. V and J are TRBV20-1 and TRBJ1-2, with 9 bases that match TRBD1. Germline V lookup: CDR1 DFQATT, CDR2 SNEGSKA (reference sequence). The CDR3 is 13 amino acids. Here the CDR3 reads CSPQGAEGDGYTF. DNA for the CDR3: TGCTCTCCACAGGGGGCGGAGGGGGATGGCTACACCTTC.

This clonotype was seen ten or more times. The J gene is TRBJ2-1, the V gene TRBV7-8; 11 bases map to TRBD1. With V trimmed by 0 bases and J by 6 bases, 4 bases remained unmatched. Germline CDR1 is SGHVS and CDR2 is FQNEAQ. The CDR3 sequence is 16 residues long. CDR3 sequence: CASSLAWGQGVNEQFF. The CDR3 DNA follows: TGTGCCAGCAGCTTAGCGTGGGGACAGGGGGTCAATGAGCAGTTCTTC.

The CDR3 region has the DNA TGTGCCAGCACCCTGGAGGTAGCGGGGGTTCCTGGGGCCAACGTCCTGACTTTC. Its protein product is CASTLEVAGVPGANVLTF. The chain combines TRBV12-3 or TRBV12-4 with TRBJ2-6, with 9 bases lining up with TRBD2. The CDR3 extends over 18 amino acids. The junction had 12 bases not matched to a gene; V was cut back by 7 bases and J by 2 bases.